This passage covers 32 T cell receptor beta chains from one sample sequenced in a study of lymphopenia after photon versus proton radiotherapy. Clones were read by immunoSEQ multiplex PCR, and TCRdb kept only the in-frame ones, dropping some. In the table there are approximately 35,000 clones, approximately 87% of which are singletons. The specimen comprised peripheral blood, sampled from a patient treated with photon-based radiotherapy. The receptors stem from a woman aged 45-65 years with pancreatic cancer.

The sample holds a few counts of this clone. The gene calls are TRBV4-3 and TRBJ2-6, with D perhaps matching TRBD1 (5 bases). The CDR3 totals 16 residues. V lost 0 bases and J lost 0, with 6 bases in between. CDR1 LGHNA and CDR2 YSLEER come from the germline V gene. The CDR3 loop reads CASSQETASGANVLTF. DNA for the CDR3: TGCGCCAGCAGCCAAGAGACAGCCTCTGGGGCCAACGTCCTGACTTTC.

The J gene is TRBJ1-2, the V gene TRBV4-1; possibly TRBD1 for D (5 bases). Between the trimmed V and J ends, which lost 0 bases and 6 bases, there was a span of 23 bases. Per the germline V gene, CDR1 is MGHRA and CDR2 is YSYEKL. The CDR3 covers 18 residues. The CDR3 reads CASSQDLVAWLRGDGYTF. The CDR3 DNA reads TGCGCCAGCAGCCAAGATCTGGTTGCTTGGTTGCGGGGCGATGGCTACACCTTC.

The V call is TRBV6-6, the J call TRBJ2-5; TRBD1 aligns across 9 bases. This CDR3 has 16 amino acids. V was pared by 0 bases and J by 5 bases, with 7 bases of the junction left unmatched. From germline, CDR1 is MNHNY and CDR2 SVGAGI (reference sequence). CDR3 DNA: TGTGCCAGCAGTTACTCGAAGGGACAGGGATCCGAGACCCAGTACTTC. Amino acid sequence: CASSYSKGQGSETQYF.

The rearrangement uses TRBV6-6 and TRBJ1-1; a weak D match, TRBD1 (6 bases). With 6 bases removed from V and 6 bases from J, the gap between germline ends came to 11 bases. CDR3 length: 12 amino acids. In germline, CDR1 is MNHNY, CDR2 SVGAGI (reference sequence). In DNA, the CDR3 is TGTGCCAGCAGGCCAGGGGAATCTGAAGCTTTCTTT. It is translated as CASRPGESEAFF.

The CDR3 loop reads CASSFDRGQGFSGGYTF. The CDR3 DNA follows: TGTGCCAGCAGTTTTGATCGGGGACAGGGGTTTTCGGGAGGCTACACCTTC. V is TRBV28 and J is TRBJ1-2; 10 bases are shared with TRBD1. Germline trimming cut 3 bases from V and 8 bases from J; bases unmatched to any gene: 15. The germline gives CDR1 MDHEN, CDR2 SYDVKM. This CDR3 spans 17 amino acids.

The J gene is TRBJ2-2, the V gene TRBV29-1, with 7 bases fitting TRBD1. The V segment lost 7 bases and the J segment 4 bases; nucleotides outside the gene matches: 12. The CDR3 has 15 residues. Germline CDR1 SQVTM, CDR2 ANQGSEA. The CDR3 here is CSAITPAGGTGELFF. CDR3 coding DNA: TGCAGCGCAATAACCCCGGCAGGGGGCACCGGGGAGCTGTTTTTT.

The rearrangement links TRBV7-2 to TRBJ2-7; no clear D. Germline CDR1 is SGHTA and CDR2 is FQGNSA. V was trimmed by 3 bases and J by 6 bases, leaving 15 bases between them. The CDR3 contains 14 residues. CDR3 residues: CASSFNVGQFEQYF. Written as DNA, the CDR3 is TGTGCCAGCAGCTTTAATGTCGGTCAGTTCGAGCAGTACTTC.

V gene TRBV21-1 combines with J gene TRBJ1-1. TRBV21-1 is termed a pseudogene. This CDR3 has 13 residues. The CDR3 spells CASSFRGVTEAFF. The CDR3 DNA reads TGTGCCAGCAGCTTCCGCGGGGTCACTGAAGCTTTCTTT.

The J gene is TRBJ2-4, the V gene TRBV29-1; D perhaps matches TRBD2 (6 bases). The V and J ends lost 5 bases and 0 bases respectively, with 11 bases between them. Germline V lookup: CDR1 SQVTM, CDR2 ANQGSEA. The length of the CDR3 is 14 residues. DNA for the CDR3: TGCAGCGTTAGGGAGGCGCTAGCCAAAAACATTCAGTACTTC. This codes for CSVREALAKNIQYF.

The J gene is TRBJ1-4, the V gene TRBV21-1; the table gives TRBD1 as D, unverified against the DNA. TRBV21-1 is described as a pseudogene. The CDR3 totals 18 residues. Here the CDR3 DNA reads TGTGCCAGCAGCAAGCTCTTGGAAAACAGGGCGAGTAATGAAAAACTGTTTTTT. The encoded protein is CASSKLLENRASNEKLFF.

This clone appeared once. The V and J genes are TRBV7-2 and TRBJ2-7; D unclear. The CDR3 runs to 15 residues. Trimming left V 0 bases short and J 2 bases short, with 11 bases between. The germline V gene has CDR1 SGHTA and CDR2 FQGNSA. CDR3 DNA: TGTGCCAGCAGCTTAGCAGTACAGCAGACCTACGAGCAGTACTTC. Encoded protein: CASSLAVQQTYEQYF.

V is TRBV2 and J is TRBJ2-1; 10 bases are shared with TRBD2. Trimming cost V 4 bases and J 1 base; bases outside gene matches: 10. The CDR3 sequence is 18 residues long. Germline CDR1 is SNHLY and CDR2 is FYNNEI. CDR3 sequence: CASSGNSGGYSSYNEQFF. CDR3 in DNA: TGTGCCAGCAGTGGAAATAGCGGGGGGTACTCTTCCTACAATGAGCAGTTCTTC.

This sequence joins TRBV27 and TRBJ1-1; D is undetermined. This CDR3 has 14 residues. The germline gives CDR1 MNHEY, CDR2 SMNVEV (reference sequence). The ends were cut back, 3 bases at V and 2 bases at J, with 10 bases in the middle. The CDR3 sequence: CASSFGVANTEAFF. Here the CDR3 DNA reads TGTGCCAGCAGTTTTGGGGTTGCAAACACTGAAGCTTTCTTT.

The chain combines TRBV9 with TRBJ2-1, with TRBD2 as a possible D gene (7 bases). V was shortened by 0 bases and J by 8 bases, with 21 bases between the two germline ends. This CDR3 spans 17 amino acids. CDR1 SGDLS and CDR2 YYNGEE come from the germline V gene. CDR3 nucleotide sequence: TGTGCCAGCAGCGTAGCTACCGTAGGGGGAGGGGTGGATGAGCAGTTCTTC. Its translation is CASSVATVGGGVDEQFF.

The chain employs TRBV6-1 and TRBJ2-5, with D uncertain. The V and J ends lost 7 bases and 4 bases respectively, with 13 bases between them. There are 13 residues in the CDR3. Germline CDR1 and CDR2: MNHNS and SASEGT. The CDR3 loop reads CASTELARETQYF. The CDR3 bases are TGTGCCAGCACCGAATTGGCTAGAGAGACCCAGTACTTC.

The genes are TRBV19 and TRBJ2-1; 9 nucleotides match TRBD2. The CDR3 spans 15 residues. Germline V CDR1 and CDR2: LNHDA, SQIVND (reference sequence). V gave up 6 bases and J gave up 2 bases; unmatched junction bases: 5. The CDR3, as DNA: TGTGCCAGTAGGCTTGCTAGCGGGGCCTACAATGAGCAGTTCTTC. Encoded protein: CASRLASGAYNEQFF.

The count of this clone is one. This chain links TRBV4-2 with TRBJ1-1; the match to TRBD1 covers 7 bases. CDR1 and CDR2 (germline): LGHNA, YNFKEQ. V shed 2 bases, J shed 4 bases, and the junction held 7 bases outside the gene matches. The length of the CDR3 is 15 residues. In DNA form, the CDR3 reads TGTGCCAGCAGCCAACCGACAGGGAGTGGCACTGAAGCTTTCTTT. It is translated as CASSQPTGSGTEAFF.

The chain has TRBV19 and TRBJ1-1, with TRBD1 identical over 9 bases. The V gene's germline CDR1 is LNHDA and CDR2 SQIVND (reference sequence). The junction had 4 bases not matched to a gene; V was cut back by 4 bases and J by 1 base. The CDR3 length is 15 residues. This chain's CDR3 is CASSRTGVENTEAFF. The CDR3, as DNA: TGTGCCAGTAGTAGGACAGGGGTCGAGAACACTGAAGCTTTCTTT.

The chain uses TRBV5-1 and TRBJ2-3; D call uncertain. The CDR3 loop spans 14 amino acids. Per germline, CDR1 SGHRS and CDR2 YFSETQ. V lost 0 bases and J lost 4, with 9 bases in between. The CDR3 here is CASSLAGYADTQYF. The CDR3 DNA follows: TGCGCCAGCAGCTTGGCGGGTTACGCAGATACGCAGTATTTT.

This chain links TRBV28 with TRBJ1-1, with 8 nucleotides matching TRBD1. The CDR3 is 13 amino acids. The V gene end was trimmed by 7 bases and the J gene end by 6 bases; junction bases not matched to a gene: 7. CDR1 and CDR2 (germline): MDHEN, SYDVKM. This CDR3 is CASTSQGESEAFF. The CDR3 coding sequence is TGTGCCAGCACCTCACAGGGGGAGTCTGAAGCTTTCTTT.

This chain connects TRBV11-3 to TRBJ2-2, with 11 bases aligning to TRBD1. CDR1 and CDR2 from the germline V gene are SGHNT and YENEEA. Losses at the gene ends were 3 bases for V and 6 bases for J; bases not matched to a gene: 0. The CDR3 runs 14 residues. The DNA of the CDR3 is TGTGCCAGCAGCTTGGGACAGGGGGCCGGGGAGCTGTTTTTT. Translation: CASSLGQGAGELFF.

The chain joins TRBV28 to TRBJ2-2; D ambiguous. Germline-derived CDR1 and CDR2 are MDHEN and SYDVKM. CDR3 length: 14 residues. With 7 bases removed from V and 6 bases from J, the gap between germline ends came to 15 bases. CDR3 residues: CASKYLERPGELFF. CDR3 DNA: TGTGCCAGCAAGTATCTGGAACGCCCCGGGGAGCTGTTTTTT.

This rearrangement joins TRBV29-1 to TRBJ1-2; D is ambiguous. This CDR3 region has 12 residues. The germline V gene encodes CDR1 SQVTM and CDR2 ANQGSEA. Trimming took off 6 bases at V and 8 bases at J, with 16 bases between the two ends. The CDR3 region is CSVADSLGGYTF. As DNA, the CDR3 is TGCAGCGTAGCTGACTCACTCGGCGGCTACACCTTC. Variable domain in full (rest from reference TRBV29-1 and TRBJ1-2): SAVISQKPSRDICQRGTSLTIQCQVDSQVTMMFWYRQQPGQSLTLIATANQGSEATYESGFVIDKFPISRPNLTFSTLTVSNMSPEDSSIYLCSVADSLGGYTFGSGTRLTVV.

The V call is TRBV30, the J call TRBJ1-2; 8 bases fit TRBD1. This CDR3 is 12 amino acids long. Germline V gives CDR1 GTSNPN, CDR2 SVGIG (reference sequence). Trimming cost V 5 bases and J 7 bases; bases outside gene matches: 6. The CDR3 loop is CAWVTGGFGYTF. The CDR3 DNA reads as TGTGCCTGGGTAACAGGGGGTTTTGGCTACACCTTC.

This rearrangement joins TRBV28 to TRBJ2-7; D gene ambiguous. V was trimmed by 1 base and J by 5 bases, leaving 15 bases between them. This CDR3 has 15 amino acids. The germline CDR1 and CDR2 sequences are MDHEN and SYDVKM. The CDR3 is CASSLYGRPDHEQYF. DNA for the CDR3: TGTGCCAGCAGTTTATACGGACGCCCGGACCACGAGCAGTACTTC.

The CDR3 reads CASSSRTDTQYF. CDR3 DNA sequence: TGTGCCAGCAGCTCTAGGACAGATACGCAGTATTTT. The chain joins TRBV5-8 to TRBJ2-3; unclear D gene. The V gene lost 3 bases and the J gene lost 3 bases, with 5 bases spanning the gap. The CDR3 consists of 12 residues. CDR1 and CDR2 (germline): SGHTS, YDEGEE.

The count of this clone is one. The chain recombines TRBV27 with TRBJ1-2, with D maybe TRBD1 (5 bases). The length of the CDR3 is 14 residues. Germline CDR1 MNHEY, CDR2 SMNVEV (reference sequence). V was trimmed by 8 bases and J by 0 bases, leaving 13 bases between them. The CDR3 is CASGVRQSNYGYTF. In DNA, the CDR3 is TGTGCCAGCGGAGTCCGACAGTCTAACTATGGCTACACCTTC.

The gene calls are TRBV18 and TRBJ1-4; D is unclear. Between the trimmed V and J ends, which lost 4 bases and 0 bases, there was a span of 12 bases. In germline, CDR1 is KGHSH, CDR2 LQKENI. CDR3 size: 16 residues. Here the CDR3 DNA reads TGTGCCAGCTCACTCTTGGGCGGAGCAACTAATGAAAAACTGTTTTTT. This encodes CASSLLGGATNEKLFF.

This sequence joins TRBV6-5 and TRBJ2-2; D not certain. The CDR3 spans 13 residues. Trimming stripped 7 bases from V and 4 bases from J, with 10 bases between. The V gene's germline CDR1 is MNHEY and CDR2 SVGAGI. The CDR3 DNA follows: TGTGCCAGCACATCGGGTGGCACCGGGGAGCTGTTTTTT. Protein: CASTSGGTGELFF.

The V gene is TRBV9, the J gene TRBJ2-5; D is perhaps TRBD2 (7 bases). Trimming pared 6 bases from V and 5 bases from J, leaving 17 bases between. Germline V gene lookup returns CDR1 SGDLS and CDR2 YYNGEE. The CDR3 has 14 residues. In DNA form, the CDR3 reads TGTGCCAGCACCCCGAGGGGGGGCGCGGAGACCCAGTACTTC. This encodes CASTPRGGAETQYF.

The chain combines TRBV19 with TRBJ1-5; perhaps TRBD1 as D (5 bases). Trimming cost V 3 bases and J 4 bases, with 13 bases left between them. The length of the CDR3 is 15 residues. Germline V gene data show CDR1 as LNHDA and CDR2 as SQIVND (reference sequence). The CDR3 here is CASSIERGGNQPQHF. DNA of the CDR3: TGTGCCAGTAGTATTGAACGGGGGGGTAATCAGCCCCAGCATTTT.

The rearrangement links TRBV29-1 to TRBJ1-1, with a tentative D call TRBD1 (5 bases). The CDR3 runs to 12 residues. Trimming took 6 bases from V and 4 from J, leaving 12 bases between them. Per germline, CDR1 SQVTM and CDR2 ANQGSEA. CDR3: CSVIQDFTEAFF. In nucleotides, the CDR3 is TGCAGCGTAATACAGGATTTCACTGAAGCTTTCTTT.